A selection of T cell receptor beta chains follows, all from one sample in a study of technical replicates of blood from several donors. Only in-frame clones appear in the TCRdb table, and some are missing; sequencing was by immunoSEQ multiplex PCR. The sample carries under 80,000 clones, about 90% recorded once. The sample comprised T cells isolated from PBMCs. These receptors were obtained from a human donor in good health. Some clones in this sample may be carry-over from other donors' samples. The CDR3 runs from the conserved cysteine through the conserved F or W. A D gene is named only where the DNA matches it firmly. Where a row states a size, it is once, few, many or the class of an expanded clone; other rows omit it.

TRBJ1-1 | TRBV19 | NA | NA | TGTGCCAGCGCCGAAATCGCAGGGTCTGATGAAGCTTTCTTT | CASAEIAGSDEAFF
TRBJ2-3 | TRBV7-3 | NA | TRBD1 | TGTGCCAGCAGCGGTCGGGACAGGGGTCCCCCAGATACGCAGTATTTT | CASSGRDRGPPDTQYF
TRBJ2-2 | TRBV14 | NA | TRBD2 | TGTGCCAGCAGCGTTGGGGGGGCCGGGGAGCTGTTTTTT | CASSVGGAGELFF
TRBJ1-5 | TRBV19 | NA | NA | TGTGCCAGTAGTATAGCAGGGACATTCTTGAATCAGCCCCAGCATTTT | CASSIAGTFLNQPQHF
TRBJ2-5 | TRBV7-7 | NA | TRBD1 | TGTGCCAGCAGCCTACAGGGGGCTCAAGAGACCCAGTACTTC | CASSLQGAQETQYF
TRBJ2-7 | TRBV13 | few | NA | TGTGCCAGCAGTAGTAGTTCTTACGAGCAGTACTTC | CASSSSSYEQYF
TRBJ1-2 | TRBV19 | NA | TRBD1 | TGTGCCAGTAGTACGGGACAGGCCTATGGCTACACCTTC | CASSTGQAYGYTF
TRBJ2-1 | TRBV7-2 | NA | NA | TGTGCCAGCAGCTTATCCTCCGGGAGCAACAATGAGCAGTTCTTC | CASSLSSGSNNEQFF
TRBJ2-5 | TRBV2 | NA | NA | TGTGCCAGCACAGGGCTCGGAAGAAAGACCCAGTACTTC | CASTGLGRKTQYF
TRBJ2-2 | TRBV19 | NA | TRBD2 | TGTGCCAGTAGTGGACTAGCGGGTATTGGGATTACCGGGGAGCTGTTTTTT | CASSGLAGIGITGELFF
TRBJ2-7 | TRBV19 | NA | TRBD1 | TGTGCCAGTAGCATAGGGCACCGGGACAGGGCCTACGAGCAGTACTTC | CASSIGHRDRAYEQYF
TRBJ1-1 | TRBV11-2 | NA | NA | TGTGCCAGCAGCTTAGGGGAGGGAACTGAAGCTTTCTTT | CASSLGEGTEAFF
TRBJ2-5 | TRBV5-1 | NA | TRBD1 | TGCGCCAGCAGCTTGGCGCAGGGGGCGGCCTCAGAAGAGACCCAGTACTTC | CASSLAQGAASEETQYF
TRBJ2-7 | TRBV15 | NA | NA | TGTGCCACCAGCAGAGATCTTATCGGGTACGAGCAGTACTTC | CATSRDLIGYEQYF
TRBJ1-2 | TRBV28 | once | NA | TGTGCCAGCAGTGAACCGGGACAACACTATGGCTACACCTTC | CASSEPGQHYGYTF
TRBJ2-3 | TRBV7-2 | NA | TRBD1 | TGTGCCAGCAGCTTGGGACAGGGGGCTACAGATACGCAGTATTTT | CASSLGQGATDTQYF
TRBJ1-5 | TRBV15 | NA | NA | TGTGCCACCAGCAGAGACAGGAATCAGCCCCAGCATTTT | CATSRDRNQPQHF
TRBJ2-4 | TRBV6-1 | NA | TRBD1 | TGTGCCAGCAGAAAAACGAACTCGGGACAGCAGTTCCACTTC | CASRKTNSGQQFHF
TRBJ2-3 | TRBV4-3 | NA | NA | TGCGCCAGCAGCCAAGATGTCTCCACAGATACGCAGTATTTT | CASSQDVSTDTQYF
TRBJ2-7 | TRBV27 | NA | TRBD1 | TGTGCCAGCAGTTTGTTACAGGGGGACTCCTACGAGCAGTACTTC | CASSLLQGDSYEQYF
TRBJ1-1 | TRBV7-9 | once | NA | TGTGCCAGCAGCTTAGATCCGGAAGCTTTCTTT | CASSLDPEAFF
TRBJ2-1 | TRBV11-2 | NA | NA | TGTGCCAGCAGCTCACTTACGCCGATGGTGGAGCAGTTCTTC | CASSSLTPMVEQFF
TRBJ2-3 | TRBV7-3 | NA | TRBD2 | TGTGCCAGCAGCTTAGGGACTAGCGGGTTCGATACGCAGTATTTT | CASSLGTSGFDTQYF
TRBJ2-7 | TRBV10-2 | NA | NA | TGCGCCAGCAGTGAGTCGCCGAGCTCCTACGAGCAGTACTTC | CASSESPSSYEQYF
TRBJ2-1 | TRBV7-2 | NA | TRBD2 | TGTGCCAGCAGCTATTCAGCGGGACTCTCCTACAATGAGCAGTTCTTC | CASSYSAGLSYNEQFF
TRBJ2-3 | TRBV11-2 | NA | NA | TGTGCCAGCAGCTCCCCCTTTCCCATCGAAGGGGCATGGACAGATACGCAGTATTTT | CASSSPFPIEGAWTDTQYF
TRBJ2-1 | TRBV11-3 | NA | TRBD2 | TGTGCCAGCAGCCCTACTTGGAGCGGGGCCAACAATGAGCAGTTCTTC | CASSPTWSGANNEQFF
TRBJ2-3 | TRBV11-3 | NA | TRBD2 | TGTGCCACCCACTCAGCGGGGAGCACAGATACGCAGTATTTT | CATHSAGSTDTQYF
TRBJ2-6 | TRBV6-1 | NA | NA | TGTGCCAGCAGTGAACTCAGGGGTCCTGGGGCCAACGTCCTGACTTTC | CASSELRGPGANVLTF
TRBJ2-2 | TRBV15 | NA | TRBD2 | TGTGCCACCAGCAGAGATTGGGCGGGAGAAGCGGCCGGGGAGCTGTTTTTT | CATSRDWAGEAAGELFF
TRBJ1-2 | TRBV6-1 | NA | TRBD1 | TGTGCCAGCAGTGAGACTCCAGGGGGCGGAGTCCGAAACTATGGCTACACCTTC | CASSETPGGGVRNYGYTF
TRBJ1-3 | TRBV18 | NA | TRBD1 | TGTGCCAGCTCACCAGGTCGGACAGGGGCTGGAAACACCATATATTTT | CASSPGRTGAGNTIYF
TRBJ2-1 | TRBV19 | NA | NA | TGTGCCAGTAGTATAGATTCGGTTATGGACAAATACAATGAGCAGTTCTTC | CASSIDSVMDKYNEQFF
TRBJ2-7 | TRBV11-2 | NA | TRBD2 | TGTGCCAGCAGCTTAACCCGGGGGGGTAGGGGATACGAGCAGTACTTC | CASSLTRGGRGYEQYF
TRBJ1-3 | TRBV19 | NA | NA | TGTGCCAGTAGTATAAATCCCTTCTCTGGAAACACCATATATTTT | CASSINPFSGNTIYF
TRBJ1-1 | TRBV10-2 | few | NA | TGCGCCAGCAGTGGGGGAGGGTCTGAAGCTTTCTTT | CASSGGGSEAFF
TRBJ2-1 | TRBV7-2 | NA | TRBD2 | TGTGCCAGCAGCTTATACCCGGGAGGCGGCAATGAGCAGTTCTTC | CASSLYPGGGNEQFF
TRBJ1-5 | TRBV2 | NA | NA | TGTGCCAGCAGTGTAGAGAGCAATCAGCCCCAGCATTTT | CASSVESNQPQHF
TRBJ1-1 | TRBV5-1 | NA | NA | TGCGCCAGCAGCTTGGACCAGGAGGGGCGAGCTTTCTTT | CASSLDQEGRAFF
TRBJ1-4 | TRBV4-1 | NA | NA | TGCGCCAGCAGTCTCTCTATTAATGAAAAACTGTTTTTT | CASSLSINEKLFF
TRBJ2-7 | TRBV9 | NA | NA | TGTGCCAGCAGCCCAACAGGGCTAGTTAGCTACGAGCAGTACTTC | CASSPTGLVSYEQYF
TRBJ2-7 | TRBV5-1 | NA | TRBD1 | TGCGCCAGCAGCCAACAGGGGGCTGCCTACGAGCAGTACTTC | CASSQQGAAYEQYF
TRBJ2-7 | TRBV4-3 | once | TRBD1 | TGCGCCAGCAGCCAAGAGGGACAGGGGGCTTTCGAGCAGTACTTC | CASSQEGQGAFEQYF
TRBJ2-2 | TRBV28 | NA | TRBD1 | TGTGCCAGCAGGCTTGACAGGGTCGGGGAGCTGTTTTTT | CASRLDRVGELFF
TRBJ2-7 | TRBV6-1 | NA | NA | TGTGCCAGCAGGAACAGGGACTACGAGCAGTACTTC | CASRNRDYEQYF
TRBJ1-2 | TRBV6-5 | NA | NA | TGTGCCAGCAGTCAAAGCAGGGCGACTAACTATGGCTACACCTTC | CASSQSRATNYGYTF
TRBJ2-7 | TRBV7-2 | NA | TRBD2 | TGTGCCAGCAGCTATGGACTAGCGGGAGGTCGGGAGCAGTACTTC | CASSYGLAGGREQYF
TRBJ2-5 | TRBV4-3 | NA | NA | TGCGCCAGCAGCCAAGGAACCAGAAAGTACTTC | CASSQGTRKYF
TRBJ2-5 | TRBV6-1 | NA | NA | TGTGCCAGCAGGGAGGGACGGTCTTGGCAGACCCAGTACTTC | CASREGRSWQTQYF
TRBJ1-2 | TRBV5-1 | NA | TRBD1 | TGCGCCAGCAGCACGGGGGCTCGGACAGGGGGTGGCTACACCTTC | CASSTGARTGGGYTF
TRBJ2-7 | TRBV4-3 | NA | TRBD2 | TGCGCCAGCAGCCAAGATTTAGGAGGACTAGTATCCGTCGAGCAGTACTTC | CASSQDLGGLVSVEQYF
TRBJ1-5 | TRBV2 | NA | NA | TGTGCCAGCAGTGAGGGCAGTTCCTATCAGCCCCAGCATTTT | CASSEGSSYQPQHF
TRBJ1-2 | TRBV30 | NA | NA | TGTGCCTGGAGTGGGGGGCGTTATGGCTACACCTTC | CAWSGGRYGYTF
TRBJ1-5 | TRBV15 | NA | NA | TGTGCCACCAGCAGAGATCTCTCTTCGGGGGGTCAGCCCCAGCATTTT | CATSRDLSSGGQPQHF
TRBJ2-3 | TRBV2 | NA | TRBD2 | TGTGCCAGCAGTCCCAGCGGGAGTACAGATACGCAGTATTTT | CASSPSGSTDTQYF
TRBJ1-5 | TRBV25-1 | NA | NA | TGTGCCAGCAGTGAATATTTAAGCAATCAGCCCCAGCATTTT | CASSEYLSNQPQHF
TRBJ2-1 | TRBV4-1 | NA | TRBD2 | TGCGCCAGCAGCCCAACTAGCGCAGGCGAGCAGTTCTTC | CASSPTSAGEQFF
TRBJ2-7 | TRBV28 | once | NA | TGTGCCAGCAGTTTGCGGGGAGGTCCCTACGAGCAGTACTTC | CASSLRGGPYEQYF
TRBJ2-2 | TRBV4-1 | NA | NA | TGCGCCAGCAGCCTCCAGGGGCCCAGGGACACCGGGGAGCTGTTTTTT | CASSLQGPRDTGELFF